A single T cell receptor beta chain is shown here with its context. In the original processing: Nucleated cell number was recorded as an estimate derived from reference gene primer amplification. The repertoire was sequenced with immunoSEQ multiplex PCR; TCRdb's copy has only in-frame clones and lacks some. That table furnishes V, J and clone size, whereas the DNA furnished D and trimming. The repertoire holds over 85,000 clones, 80% to 90% seen once, with about 10% in the top ten. These data belong to a study of blood T cell repertoires in COVID-19. Background on the study: Samples of COVID-19 (acute and convalescent) were obtained from the United States, Italy and Spain. Nucleic acid was either cDNA or gDNA, and it came from T cells, B-cell-depleted T cells, or PBMCs.

J gave up 5 bases and V 3 bases, and 3 bases lay outside the gene matches. The V gene's germline CDR1 is LGHDT and CDR2 YNNKEL (reference sequence). CDR3 length: 13 residues. The origin of this receptor is a man aged 35 to 55 with active or convalescent COVID-19. The specimen was peripheral blood. The chain couples TRBV3-1 (or the pseudogene TRBV3-2) to TRBJ1-1; 7 bases align to TRBD1. DNA of the CDR3: TGTGCCAGCAGCCATTCACAGGGGACTGAAGCTTTCTTT. It encodes CASSHSQGTEAFF.